The 25 T cell receptor beta chains below were found in one sample sequenced in a study of cytotoxic CD8 clonotypes in ibrutinib-treated CLL. Data came from immunoSEQ multiplex PCR; TCRdb stores just in-frame clones and leaves some out. The sample has around 330,000 clones, roughly 67% seen once; the top ten hold 6.3%. The sequencing here drew on PBMCs, taken after 36 months of ibrutinib treatment. These receptors were obtained from a human donor with chronic lymphocytic leukemia.

This sequence joins TRBV20-1 and TRBJ2-1; D gene ambiguous. Per germline, CDR1 DFQATT and CDR2 SNEGSKA (reference sequence). The germline V and J ends were trimmed by 0 bases and 10 bases, with 7 bases remaining between them. The CDR3 runs to 11 residues. CDR3 residues: CSARDVQEQFF. CDR3 DNA sequence: TGCAGTGCTAGAGATGTCCAGGAGCAGTTCTTC.

This clone was counted a single time. V is TRBV5-1 and J is TRBJ2-7; D is perhaps TRBD2 (6 bases). CDR1 is SGHRS and CDR2 is YFSETQ in the germline V gene. Trimming left V 4 bases short and J 6 bases short, with 20 bases between. CDR3 length equals 15 residues. CDR3 in DNA: TGCGCCAGCAGCAAATGGACGGAGGGCCGCGCCGAGCAGTACTTC. Its protein product is CASSKWTEGRAEQYF.

This chain uses TRBV7-3 with TRBJ1-6; D gene ambiguous. Trimming pared 5 bases from V and 13 bases from J, leaving 21 bases between. Germline CDR1 reads SGHTA; CDR2 reads FQGTGA. The CDR3 is made up of 15 amino acids. The CDR3: CASSSLPLTTVPLHF. CDR3 DNA: TGTGCCAGCAGCAGTTTGCCCCTAACGACGGTCCCCCTCCACTTT.

This chain connects TRBV9 to TRBJ2-2, with 10 positions matching TRBD2. With 0 bases clipped from V and 6 bases from J, the junction kept 5 bases outside the gene matches. From germline, CDR1 is SGDLS and CDR2 YYNGEE. The CDR3 has 16 residues. CDR3 residues: CASSVVPSGGAGELFF. The CDR3 DNA reads as TGTGCCAGCAGCGTAGTGCCCAGCGGGGGGGCCGGGGAGCTGTTTTTT.

The rearrangement joins TRBV2 to TRBJ2-2; no clear D gene. The CDR3 runs to 14 residues. Germline V gene sequence: CDR1 SNHLY, CDR2 FYNNEI. The V gene lost 5 bases and the J gene lost 1 base, with 8 bases spanning the gap. The CDR3 reads CASSLVGNTGELFF. CDR3 bases: TGTGCCAGCAGTCTTGTGGGGAACACCGGGGAGCTGTTTTTT.

The CDR3: CASSLGRGSEQYF. The CDR3 coding sequence is TGTGCCAGCAGTTTAGGTAGGGGGAGCGAGCAGTACTTC. J is TRBJ2-7 and V is TRBV27; D may be TRBD1 (6 bases). V shed 2 bases and J shed 6 bases, with 11 bases lying between them. Germline V gene lookup returns CDR1 MNHEY and CDR2 SMNVEV (reference sequence). This CDR3 is built from 13 residues.

The chain couples TRBV7-7 to TRBJ2-5; no reliable D call. Germline V gene data show CDR1 as SSHAT and CDR2 as FNYEAQ (reference sequence). This CDR3 has 13 amino acids. Trimming stripped 2 bases from V and 2 bases from J, with 6 bases between. Written as DNA, the CDR3 is TGTGCCAGCAGCTTACTGGGTCAAGAGACCCAGTACTTC. Encoded protein: CASSLLGQETQYF.

The rearrangement links TRBV7-9 to TRBJ2-1; weak D call: TRBD1 (6 bases). Germline CDR1 SEHNR, CDR2 FQNEAQ (reference sequence). The CDR3 runs 17 residues. V lost 0 bases and J lost 6, with 18 bases in between. CDR3 in amino acids: CASSLAPPGTPPNEQFF. CDR3 coding DNA: TGTGCCAGCAGCTTAGCCCCCCCTGGGACACCCCCCAATGAGCAGTTCTTC.

The CDR3 protein is CASSRTRDEQYF. DNA for the CDR3: TGCGCCAGCAGCAGGACTAGGGACGAGCAGTACTTC. The chain joins TRBV5-1 to TRBJ2-7; 7 bases agree with TRBD2. The CDR3 runs 12 residues. CDR1 is SGHRS, CDR2 YFSETQ, per germline. V lost 4 bases to trimming and J lost 5 bases; unmatched junction nucleotides: 3.

The V and J genes are TRBV27 and TRBJ2-1, with 9 bases aligning to TRBD2. The CDR3 loop spans 16 amino acids. The V gene end was trimmed by 5 bases and the J gene end by 2 bases; junction bases not matched to a gene: 7. CDR1 and CDR2 from the germline V gene are MNHEY and SMNVEV (reference sequence). CDR3 sequence reads: CASSPEGLATYNEQFF. The DNA for the CDR3 is TGTGCCAGCAGTCCCGAGGGACTAGCCACCTACAATGAGCAGTTCTTC.

The genes are TRBV7-3 and TRBJ2-5, with D tentatively TRBD1 or TRBD2 (5 bases each). The CDR3 consists of 14 residues. The germline V and J ends were trimmed by 5 bases and 5 bases, with 15 bases remaining between them. Germline V lookup: CDR1 SGHTA, CDR2 FQGTGA. This CDR3 reads CASSARPWGETQYF. CDR3 nucleotides: TGTGCCAGCAGCGCCCGGCCTTGGGGGGAGACCCAGTACTTC.

The V call is TRBV5-1, the J call TRBJ2-3; 8 bases fit TRBD2. This CDR3 is built from 17 residues. Germline CDR1 and CDR2: SGHRS and YFSETQ. V shed 1 base and J 2 bases; nucleotides not matched to a gene: 9. The CDR3 region is CASSLNSRGGPTDTQYF. The CDR3 bases are TGCGCCAGCAGCTTGAATAGTCGGGGGGGCCCCACAGATACGCAGTATTTT.

The chain is built from TRBV9 and TRBJ1-1; perhaps TRBD1 as D (6 bases). V was trimmed by 0 bases and J by 3 bases, leaving 9 bases between them. The CDR3 runs 14 residues. Germline CDR1 is SGDLS and CDR2 is YYNGEE. CDR3 coding DNA: TGTGCCAGCAGCGTAGGTGGGGGCCACACTGAAGCTTTCTTT. It codes for CASSVGGGHTEAFF.

This clone was seen a few times. The genes are TRBV9 and TRBJ1-2, with 7 bases that match TRBD1. Germline lookup yields CDR1 SGDLS and CDR2 YYNGEE. The CDR3 runs 16 residues. V was pared by 3 bases and J by 4 bases, with 12 bases of the junction left unmatched. The CDR3 coding sequence is TGTGCCAGCAGCGCGGTGACAGGGCCCCTCGGCTATGGCTACACCTTC. Its protein product is CASSAVTGPLGYGYTF. Together with reference TRBV9 and TRBJ1-2, the CDR3 gives the full variable domain: DSGVTQTPKHLITATGQRVTLRCSPRSGDLSVYWYQQSLDQGLQFLIQYYNGEERAKGNILERFSAQQFPDLHSELNLSSLELGDSALYFCASSAVTGPLGYGYTFGSGTRLTVV.

The V and J genes are TRBV5-8 and TRBJ1-4; perhaps TRBD1 as D (5 bases). Germline-derived CDR1 and CDR2 are SGHTS and YDEGEE. The CDR3 runs 16 residues. Deletions cut 0 bases from V and 5 bases from J, with 14 bases between. CDR3 DNA sequence: TGTGCCAGCAGCTTGGCCGAAGGGGTAGGGAATGAAAAACTGTTTTTT. Translated, it gives CASSLAEGVGNEKLFF.

This clone was found a few times. The chain links TRBV28 to TRBJ2-2, with 8 bases aligning to TRBD1. Trimming removed 5 bases from V and 1 base from J; junction bases left unmatched: 18. From germline, CDR1 is MDHEN and CDR2 SYDVKM. This CDR3 spans 20 amino acids. The DNA for the CDR3 is TGTGCCAGCAGTGCTCGCATGGCAGGGGGCGTTTATTGGAACACCGGGGAGCTGTTTTTT. Its protein product is CASSARMAGGVYWNTGELFF.

The chain is built from TRBV29-1 and TRBJ2-1, with D perhaps TRBD2 (7 bases). The CDR3 sequence is 11 residues long. V dropped 8 bases and J dropped 11 bases, with 16 bases sitting between them. Per germline, CDR1 SQVTM and CDR2 ANQGSEA. The CDR3 here is CSWGGQHKQFF. CDR3 DNA sequence: TGCAGCTGGGGGGGCCAACATAAGCAGTTCTTC.

This clone was seen more than once but under ten times. The chain has TRBV4-1 and TRBJ2-1; D uncertain. This CDR3 spans 15 amino acids. Germline CDR1 is MGHRA and CDR2 is YSYEKL. Trimming removed 1 base from V and 6 bases from J, with 13 bases in between. The CDR3: CASSQVGPSGNEQFF. The CDR3 DNA follows: TGCGCCAGCAGCCAAGTGGGTCCCTCCGGCAATGAGCAGTTCTTC.

The J gene is TRBJ1-2, the V gene TRBV5-1; the D gene is possibly TRBD1 (5 bases). The CDR3 runs to 16 residues. Trimming removed 4 bases at V and 2 bases at J, with 18 bases between. In germline, CDR1 is SGHRS, CDR2 YFSETQ. The CDR3 region has the DNA TGCGCCAGCAGCCCTACCTCTTCGGGACGGAACTATGGCTACACCTTC. This gives the protein CASSPTSSGRNYGYTF.

This clone was detected a few times. CDR3 region: CASSSLTDYSNQPQHF. Here the CDR3 DNA reads TGTGCCAGCAGTTCTTTGACAGACTATAGCAATCAGCCCCAGCATTTT. V and J are TRBV28 and TRBJ1-5, with D possibly matching TRBD1 (5 bases). Trimming left V 4 bases short and J 0 bases short, with 13 bases between. The length of the CDR3 is 16 residues. The germline CDR1 and CDR2 sequences are MDHEN and SYDVKM.

The rearrangement links TRBV20-1 to TRBJ2-7, with 7 bases identical to TRBD1. This CDR3 has 11 amino acids. V lost 6 bases and J lost 5; bases outside the gene matches: 4. Germline values: CDR1 DFQATT, CDR2 SNEGSKA (reference sequence). DNA of the CDR3: TGCAGTGCAAAAGGGACAGACGAGCAGTACTTC. Protein: CSAKGTDEQYF.

This clone appeared a few times. V usage is TRBV7-6 and J usage is TRBJ2-2; perhaps TRBD1 as D (5 bases). Trimming took 4 bases from V and 4 from J, leaving 13 bases between them. Germline V CDR1 and CDR2: SGHVS, FNYEAQ. CDR3 length: 15 amino acids. The CDR3 loop is CASSSTESSTGELFF. CDR3 DNA: TGTGCCAGCAGCTCGACAGAATCCTCCACCGGGGAGCTGTTTTTT. The whole variable domain, filled in from reference TRBV7-6 and TRBJ2-2, reads GAGVSQSPRYKVTKRGQDVALRCDPISGHVSLYWYRQALGQGPEFLTYFNYEAQQDKSGLPNDRFSAERPEGSISTLTIQRTEQRDSAMYRCASSSTESSTGELFFGEGSRLTVL.

The rearrangement uses TRBV7-9 and TRBJ1-2; a weak D match, TRBD1 (5 bases). V was clipped by 1 base and J by 3 bases, with 12 bases between them. The CDR3 spans 15 residues. The germline CDR1 and CDR2 sequences are SEHNR and FQNEAQ (reference sequence). CDR3 DNA: TGTGCCAGCAGCTTAGGTACAGGAGGGGACTATGGCTACACCTTC. Its protein is CASSLGTGGDYGYTF.

In this sample, this clone turned up a few times. The J gene is TRBJ1-5, the V gene TRBV4-1; D might be TRBD1 (6 bases). CDR3 length: 14 residues. The germline V gene encodes CDR1 MGHRA and CDR2 YSYEKL. The germline V and J ends were trimmed by 5 bases and 6 bases, with 14 bases remaining between them. The CDR3 is CASSSGGAGQPQHF. The CDR3 DNA reads TGCGCCAGCAGCTCGGGGGGCGCGGGTCAGCCCCAGCATTTT.

The sample holds a few counts of this clone. This chain links TRBV18 with TRBJ1-5; D not certain. The CDR3 spans 13 residues. Germline V gene sequence: CDR1 KGHSH, CDR2 LQKENI. Trimming left V 2 bases short and J 6 bases short, with 8 bases between. CDR3 sequence (DNA): TGTGCCAGCTCACCAGGCCGGGTTCAGCCCCAGCATTTT. Encoded protein: CASSPGRVQPQHF.